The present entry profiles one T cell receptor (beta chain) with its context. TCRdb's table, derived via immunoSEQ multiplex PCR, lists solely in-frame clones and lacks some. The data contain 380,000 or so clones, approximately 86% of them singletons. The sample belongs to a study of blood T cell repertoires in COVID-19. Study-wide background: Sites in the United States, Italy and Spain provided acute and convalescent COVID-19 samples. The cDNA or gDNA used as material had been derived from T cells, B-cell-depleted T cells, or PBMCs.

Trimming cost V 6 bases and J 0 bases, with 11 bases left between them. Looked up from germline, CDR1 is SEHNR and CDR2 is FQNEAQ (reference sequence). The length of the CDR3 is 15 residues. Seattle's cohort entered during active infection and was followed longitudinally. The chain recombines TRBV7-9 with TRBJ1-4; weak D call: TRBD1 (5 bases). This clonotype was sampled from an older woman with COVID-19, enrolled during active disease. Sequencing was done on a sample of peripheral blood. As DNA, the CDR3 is TGTGCCAGCAGTGGAGGGGATGCAACTAATGAAAAACTGTTTTTT. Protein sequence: CASSGGDATNEKLFF.